This is a list of T cell receptor beta chains from one sample in a study of cytomegalovirus exposure and HLA in healthy donors. Sequencing was performed with immunoSEQ multiplex PCR; in TCRdb, only in-frame clones are kept and a portion is missing. The data hold about 140,000 clones, with just over 85% observed a single time. Specimen: PBMCs. These receptors were collected from a woman under 30 in good health and CMV-seropositive. Each CDR3 is given with its conserved first and last residue. The D gene is left open where the match is weak. Size is stated for part of the rows, as once, few or many counts, or as a class when the clone is expanded.

TRBV10-3	18	TRBJ2-1	once	.	CAISEPGLLRSSYNEQFF	TGTGCCATCAGTGAGCCGGGACTCCTCCGGAGCTCCTACAATGAGCAGTTCTTC
TRBV28	16	TRBJ2-2	.	TRBD1	CASIHPGQGNLGELFF	TGTGCCAGCATACACCCGGGACAGGGAAATTTGGGGGAGCTGTTTTTT
TRBV11-3	13	TRBJ2-3	once	.	CASSFLSTDTQYF	TGTGCCAGCAGCTTCTTGAGCACAGATACGCAGTATTTT
TRBV5-1	15	TRBJ1-1	.	TRBD1	CASSPPGQGNTEAFF	TGCGCCAGCAGCCCTCCGGGACAGGGTAACACTGAAGCTTTCTTT
TRBV10-2	13	TRBJ2-7	few	.	CASSEDRPYEQYF	TGCGCCAGCAGTGAAGACAGGCCCTACGAGCAGTACTTC
TRBV28	15	TRBJ2-1	.	TRBD2	CASSSTGGRTVEQFF	TGTGCCAGCAGTAGTACGGGGGGGCGTACGGTTGAGCAGTTCTTC
TRBV5-1	15	TRBJ1-6	once	TRBD1	CASLPQGQVLSPLHF	TGCGCCAGCCTTCCTCAAGGACAGGTCCTTTCACCCCTCCACTTT
TRBV5-1	14	TRBJ1-5	.	.	CASSPTGLDQPQHF	TGCGCCAGCAGCCCAACAGGGTTGGATCAGCCCCAGCATTTT
TRBV4-2	15	TRBJ2-7	.	.	CASSQEQQPTREQYF	TGTGCCAGCAGCCAAGAACAACAGCCGACTAGGGAGCAGTACTTC
TRBV15	16	TRBJ2-7	.	TRBD2	CATSRDASGATYEQYF	TGTGCCACCAGCAGAGATGCTAGCGGGGCGACCTACGAGCAGTACTTC
TRBV5-6	13	TRBJ1-3	.	.	CASSMRAGNTIYF	TGTGCCAGCAGTATGAGAGCTGGAAACACCATATATTTT
TRBV10-1	13	TRBJ2-2	.	.	CASSASRAGELFF	TGCGCCAGCAGTGCAAGCAGGGCCGGGGAGCTGTTTTTT
TRBV6-6	14	TRBJ1-1	.	TRBD1	CASSTRQGDTEAFF	TGTGCCAGCAGTACCCGACAGGGGGACACTGAAGCTTTCTTT